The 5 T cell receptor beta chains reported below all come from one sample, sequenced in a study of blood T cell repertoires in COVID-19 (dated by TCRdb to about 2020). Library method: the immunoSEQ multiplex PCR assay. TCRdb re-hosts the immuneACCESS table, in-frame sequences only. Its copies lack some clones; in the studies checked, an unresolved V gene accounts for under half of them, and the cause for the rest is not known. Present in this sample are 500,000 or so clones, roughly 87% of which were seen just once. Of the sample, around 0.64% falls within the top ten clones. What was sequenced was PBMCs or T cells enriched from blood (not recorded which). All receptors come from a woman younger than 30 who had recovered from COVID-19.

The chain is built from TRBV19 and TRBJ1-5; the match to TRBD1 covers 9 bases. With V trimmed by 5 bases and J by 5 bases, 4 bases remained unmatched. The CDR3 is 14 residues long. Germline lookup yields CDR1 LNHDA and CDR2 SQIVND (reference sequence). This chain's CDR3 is CASSLQGADQPQHF. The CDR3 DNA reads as TGTGCCAGTAGTCTACAGGGGGCCGATCAGCCCCAGCATTTT.

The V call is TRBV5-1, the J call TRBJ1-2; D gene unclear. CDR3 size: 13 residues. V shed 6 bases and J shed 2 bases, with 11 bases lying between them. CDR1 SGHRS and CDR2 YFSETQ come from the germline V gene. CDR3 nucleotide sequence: TGCGCCAGCAACCCGACGGGGAACTATGGCTACACCTTC. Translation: CASNPTGNYGYTF.

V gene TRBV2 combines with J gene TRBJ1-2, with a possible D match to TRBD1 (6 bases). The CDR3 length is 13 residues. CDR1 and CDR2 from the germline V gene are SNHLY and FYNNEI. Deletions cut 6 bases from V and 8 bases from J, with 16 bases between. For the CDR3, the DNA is TGTGCCAGCAGCCTGGGGGGGGCAGTGGGCTACACCTTC. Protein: CASSLGGAVGYTF.

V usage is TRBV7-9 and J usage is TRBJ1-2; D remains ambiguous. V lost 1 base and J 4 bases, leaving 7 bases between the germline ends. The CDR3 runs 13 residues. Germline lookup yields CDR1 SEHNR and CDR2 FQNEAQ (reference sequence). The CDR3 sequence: CASSLGESYGYTF. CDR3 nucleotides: TGTGCCAGCAGCTTAGGGGAGAGCTATGGCTACACCTTC.

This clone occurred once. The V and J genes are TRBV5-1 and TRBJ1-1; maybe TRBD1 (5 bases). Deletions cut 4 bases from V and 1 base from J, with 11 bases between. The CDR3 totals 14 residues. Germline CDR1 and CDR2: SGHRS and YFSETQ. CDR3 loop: CASSPDRQNTEAFF. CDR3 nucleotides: TGCGCCAGCAGCCCCGACAGACAGAACACTGAAGCTTTCTTT.